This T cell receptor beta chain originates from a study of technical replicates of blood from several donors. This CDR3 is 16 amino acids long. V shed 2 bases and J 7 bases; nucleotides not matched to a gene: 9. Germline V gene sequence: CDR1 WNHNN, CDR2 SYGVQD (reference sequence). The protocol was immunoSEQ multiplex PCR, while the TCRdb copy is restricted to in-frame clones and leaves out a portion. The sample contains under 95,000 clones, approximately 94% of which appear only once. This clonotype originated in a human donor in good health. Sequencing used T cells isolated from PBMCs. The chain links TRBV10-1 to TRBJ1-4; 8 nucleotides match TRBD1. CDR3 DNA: TGCGCCAGCAGTGAGACAGCGGACAGGGCAGGTGAAAAACTGTTTTTT. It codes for CASSETADRAGEKLFF.